One and the same sample provided the 8 T cell receptor beta chains below, sequenced in a study of shared clonotypes between healthy human individuals (dated by TCRdb to the early 2020s). The protocol used for the library was the immunoSEQ multiplex PCR assay. Drawn from immuneACCESS, this table holds only the in-frame rearrangements with V and J called that TCRdb kept. Clones are partly lost; checked studies trace under half to an unresolved V gene and leave the rest unexplained. The sample table records roughly 760,000 clones; approximately 79% of these occur just once. Around 1.6% of the sample rests with the top ten. Sequenced sample: memory CD4+ T cells sorted from blood. The cell subset or site label, as the study defines it: CD45RA-negative fraction. The source of these receptors is a woman aged 25 to 45 in good health.

The gene calls are TRBV28 and TRBJ1-1, with D unresolved. CDR3 length: 15 residues. In germline, CDR1 is MDHEN, CDR2 SYDVKM. V shed 7 bases and J shed 1 base, with 16 bases lying between them. The CDR3, as DNA: TGTGCCAGCATCCCAAGCGGGGAGCAGAACACTGAAGCTTTCTTT. It codes for CASIPSGEQNTEAFF. The full variable domain, completed using reference TRBV28 and TRBJ1-1, is DVKVTQSSRYLVKRTGEKVFLECVQDMDHENMFWYRQDPGLGLRLIYFSYDVKMKEKGDIPEGYSVSREKKERFSLILESASTNQTSMYLCASIPSGEQNTEAFFGQGTRLTVV.

The chain has TRBV27 and TRBJ2-4, with D perhaps given as TRBD1 or TRBD2 (5 bases each). The V end was cut by 5 bases, the J end by 4 bases, with 21 bases between. The CDR3 spans 17 residues. Looked up from germline, CDR1 is MNHEY and CDR2 is SMNVEV (reference sequence). The DNA for the CDR3 is TGTGCCAGCAGTCCCCTTCTAGGGACCGAGCCTAAAAACATTCAGTACTTC. Its protein product is CASSPLLGTEPKNIQYF.

The chain is built from TRBV28 and TRBJ1-1, with 7 bases aligning to TRBD1. CDR3 size: 17 residues. Trimming took 3 bases from V and 1 from J; bases not matched to a gene: 11. Germline V gene lookup returns CDR1 MDHEN and CDR2 SYDVKM. Written as DNA, the CDR3 is TGTGCCAGCAGTTTGTCCCCTCACAGGGGAGAGAACACTGAAGCTTTCTTT. This gives the protein CASSLSPHRGENTEAFF.

The chain carries TRBV5-1 and TRBJ2-3, with a tentative D call TRBD2 (6 bases). V dropped 4 bases and J dropped 2 bases, with 17 bases sitting between them. CDR1 and CDR2 from the germline V gene are SGHRS and YFSETQ. The CDR3 contains 16 residues. The chain's CDR3 is CASSPRDLRTTDTQYF. CDR3 DNA: TGCGCCAGCAGCCCAAGGGACTTAAGAACCACAGATACGCAGTATTTT. Combining the CDR3 with reference TRBV5-1 and TRBJ2-3 gives the whole variable domain KAGVTQTPRYLIKTRGQQVTLSCSPISGHRSVSWYQQTPGQGLQFLFEYFSETQRNKGNFPGRFSGRQFSNSRSEMNVSTLELGDSALYLCASSPRDLRTTDTQYFGPGTRLTVL.

Regarding this clone: This sample includes further DNA sequences coding for the same CDR3. The V gene is TRBV9, the J gene TRBJ2-3; tentative D call: TRBD2 (5 bases). This CDR3 has 12 amino acids. Germline CDR1 is SGDLS and CDR2 is YYNGEE. With 4 bases removed from V and 8 bases from J, the gap between germline ends came to 11 bases. The DNA of the CDR3 is TGTGCCAGCAGCCCTAGCCGGGGTACGCAGTATTTT. It yields the protein CASSPSRGTQYF. The full variable domain, with the rest looked up from reference TRBV9 and TRBJ2-3, is DSGVTQTPKHLITATGQRVTLRCSPRSGDLSVYWYQQSLDQGLQFLIQYYNGEERAKGNILERFSAQQFPDLHSELNLSSLELGDSALYFCASSPSRGTQYFGPGTRLTVL.

Here the CDR3 reads CASSLGNSFSGANVLTF. The CDR3 DNA reads TGCGCCAGCAGCTTGGGAAACTCTTTCTCTGGGGCCAACGTCCTGACTTTC. V and J are TRBV5-1 and TRBJ2-6; the D is unclear. The CDR3 covers 17 residues. V lost 0 bases to trimming and J lost 0 bases, with 10 bases between them. Germline V CDR1 and CDR2: SGHRS, YFSETQ.

The chain carries TRBV5-1 and TRBJ2-5, with 10 bases that match TRBD1. The V segment lost 4 bases and the J segment 4 bases; nucleotides outside the gene matches: 7. The CDR3 totals 15 residues. CDR1 is SGHRS and CDR2 is YFSETQ in the germline V gene. The CDR3 loop reads CASSIGQGEVETQYF. The CDR3 DNA reads as TGCGCCAGCAGCATCGGACAGGGGGAGGTAGAGACCCAGTACTTC.

The chain is built from TRBV11-2 and TRBJ2-7; the D is unclear. This CDR3 comprises 12 residues. V gave up 1 base and J gave up 2 bases, with 3 bases separating them. Germline lookup yields CDR1 SGHAT and CDR2 FQNNGV. The CDR3 here is CASSLAPYEQYF. The CDR3 DNA reads as TGTGCCAGCAGCTTAGCGCCCTACGAGCAGTACTTC.